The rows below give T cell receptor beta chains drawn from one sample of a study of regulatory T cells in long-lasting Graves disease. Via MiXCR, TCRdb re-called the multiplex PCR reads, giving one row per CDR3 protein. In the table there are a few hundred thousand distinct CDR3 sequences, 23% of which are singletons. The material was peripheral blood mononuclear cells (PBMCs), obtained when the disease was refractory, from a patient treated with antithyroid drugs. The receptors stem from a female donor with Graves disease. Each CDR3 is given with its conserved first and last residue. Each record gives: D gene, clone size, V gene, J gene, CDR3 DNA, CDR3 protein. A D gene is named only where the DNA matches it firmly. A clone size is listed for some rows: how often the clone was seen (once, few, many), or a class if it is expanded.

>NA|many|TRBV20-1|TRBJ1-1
TGCAGTGCTAGGTCTATCAACACTGAAGCTTTCTTT
CSARSINTEAFF
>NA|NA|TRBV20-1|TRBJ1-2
TGCAGTGCAGCCCCAATAGAGCGGAAAAACTATGGCTACACCTTC
CSAAPIERKNYGYTF
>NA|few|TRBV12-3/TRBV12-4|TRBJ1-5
TGTGCCAGCAGTTTCCCCCAGGGAAGGAGCAATCAGCCCCAGCATTTT
CASSFPQGRSNQPQHF
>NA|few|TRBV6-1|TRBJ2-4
TGTGCCAGCTTCTCTCTAGCCAAAAACATTCAGTACTTC
CASFSLAKNIQYF
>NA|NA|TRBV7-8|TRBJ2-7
TGTGCCAGCAGCTTATCCGACAGAGCCCCAACCCCCTACGAGCAGTACTTC
CASSLSDRAPTPYEQYF
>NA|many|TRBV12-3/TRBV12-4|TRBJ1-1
TGTGCCAGCAGTTTAAGGGTTGAAGCTTTCTTT
CASSLRVEAFF
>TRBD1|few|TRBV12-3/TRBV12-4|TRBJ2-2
TGTGCCAGCAGTTTTATATACAGGGGGCGAGTAAGCGGGACCGGGGAGCTGTTTTTT
CASSFIYRGRVSGTGELFF
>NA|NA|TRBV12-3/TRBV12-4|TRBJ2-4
TGTGCCAGCAGCGGGCCGGCTGGGGACATTCAGTACTTC
CASSGPAGDIQYF
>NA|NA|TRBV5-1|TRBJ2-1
TGCGCCAGCAGCTCTCCGGGGCTTGAGCAGTTCTTC
CASSSPGLEQFF
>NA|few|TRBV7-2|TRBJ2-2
TGTGCCAGCAGCCCGTACAAGACCGGGGAGCTGTTTTTT
CASSPYKTGELFF
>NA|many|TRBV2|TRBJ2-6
TGTGCCAGCAGTGAATTTGCAGGAAGCTCTGGGGCCAACGTCCTGACTTTC
CASSEFAGSSGANVLTF
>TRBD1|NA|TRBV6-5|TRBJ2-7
TGTGCCAGCAGTTACCTGGGGGAGGACAGGGTGGCCTACGAGCAGTACTTC
CASSYLGEDRVAYEQYF
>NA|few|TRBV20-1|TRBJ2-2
TGCAGTGCTAGAGGTTTTGACACCGGGGAGCTGTTTTTT
CSARGFDTGELFF
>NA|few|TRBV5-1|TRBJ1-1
TGCGCCAGCAGCTTCGGGGTAGGGACTGAAGCTTTCTTT
CASSFGVGTEAFF
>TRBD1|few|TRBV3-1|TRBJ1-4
TGTGCCAGCAGCCCCAGGGGGCGGACTAATGAAAAACTGTTTTTT
CASSPRGRTNEKLFF
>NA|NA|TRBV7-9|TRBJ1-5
TGTGCCAGCAGCTTAGAGGATGGGGCCCAGCCCCAGCATTTT
CASSLEDGAQPQHF
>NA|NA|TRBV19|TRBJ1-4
TGTGCCAGTAGTAGGGGGTCAACTAATGAAAAACTGTTTTTT
CASSRGSTNEKLFF
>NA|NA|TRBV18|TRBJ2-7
TGTGCCAGCTCGCTACGCCAACAGGACGAGCAGTACTTC
CASSLRQQDEQYF
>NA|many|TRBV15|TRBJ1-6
TGTGCCACCAGCAGAGATCGGGGGAATAATTCACCCCTCCACTTT
CATSRDRGNNSPLHF
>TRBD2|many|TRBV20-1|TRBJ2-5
TGCAGTGCTAGAGGCGAACTTAGGACTAGCGGACAAGAGACCCAGTACTTC
CSARGELRTSGQETQYF
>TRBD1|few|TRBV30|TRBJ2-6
TGTGCCTGGAGTTTAGGGACAGTAAGCTCTGGGGCCAACGTCCTGACTTTC
CAWSLGTVSSGANVLTF
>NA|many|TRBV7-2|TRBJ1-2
TGTGCCAGCAGCTTACAGTTATCCTATGGCTACACCTTC
CASSLQLSYGYTF
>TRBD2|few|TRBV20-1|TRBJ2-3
TGCAGTGCTAGTGGCCGACCGGCGGGAGGGCCAACAGATACGCAGTATTTT
CSASGRPAGGPTDTQYF
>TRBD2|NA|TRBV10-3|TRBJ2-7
TGTGCCATCAGTGAGGCTAGCGGGAGGTCCTACGAGCAGTACTTC
CAISEASGRSYEQYF
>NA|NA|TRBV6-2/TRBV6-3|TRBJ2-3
TGTGCCAGCGGCAGGACGGGGATGCAAACAGATACGCAGTATTTT
CASGRTGMQTDTQYF
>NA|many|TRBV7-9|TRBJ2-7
TGTGCCAGCAGGGGGTTCCGAGGGAAGGGCGAGCAGTACTTC
CASRGFRGKGEQYF
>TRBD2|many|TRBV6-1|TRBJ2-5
TGTGCCAGCAGTGAAGGGACTAGCGGGAGCAAGACCCAGTACTTC
CASSEGTSGSKTQYF
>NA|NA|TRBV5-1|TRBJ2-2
TGCGCCAGCCTCCGGGACCCTAACACCGGGGAGCTGTTTTTT
CASLRDPNTGELFF
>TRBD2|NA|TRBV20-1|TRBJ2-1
TGCAGTGCTGTGAGCGGGAGGGTATACAATGAGCAGTTCTTC
CSAVSGRVYNEQFF
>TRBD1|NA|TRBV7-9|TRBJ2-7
TGTGCCAGCAGGTTAGCCGGGACAGGGGTCTACGAGCAGTACTTC
CASRLAGTGVYEQYF
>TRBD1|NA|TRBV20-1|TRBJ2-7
TGCAGTGCCACCTGGATACTGACAGGGAACGAGCAGTACTTC
CSATWILTGNEQYF
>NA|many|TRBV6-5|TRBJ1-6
TGTGCCAGCAGTTACTCCAGCTCGGGACGGATACTTTATAATTCACCCCTCCACTTT
CASSYSSSGRILYNSPLHF
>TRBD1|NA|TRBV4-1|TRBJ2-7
TGCGCCAGCAGCCAATGGACGGGACAGGGAGGCGAGCAGTACTTC
CASSQWTGQGGEQYF
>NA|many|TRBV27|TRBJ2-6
TGTGCCAGCACCGGAGTGGCCTCTGGGGCCAACGTCCTGACTTTC
CASTGVASGANVLTF
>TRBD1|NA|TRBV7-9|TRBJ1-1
TGTGCCAGCAGCCGGACAGGGCTTGGAGAAGCTTTCTTT
CASSRTGLGEAFF
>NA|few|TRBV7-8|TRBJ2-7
TGTGCCAGCAGCTCGGCCTTGGGGGGCAGGGAGCAGTACTTC
CASSSALGGREQYF